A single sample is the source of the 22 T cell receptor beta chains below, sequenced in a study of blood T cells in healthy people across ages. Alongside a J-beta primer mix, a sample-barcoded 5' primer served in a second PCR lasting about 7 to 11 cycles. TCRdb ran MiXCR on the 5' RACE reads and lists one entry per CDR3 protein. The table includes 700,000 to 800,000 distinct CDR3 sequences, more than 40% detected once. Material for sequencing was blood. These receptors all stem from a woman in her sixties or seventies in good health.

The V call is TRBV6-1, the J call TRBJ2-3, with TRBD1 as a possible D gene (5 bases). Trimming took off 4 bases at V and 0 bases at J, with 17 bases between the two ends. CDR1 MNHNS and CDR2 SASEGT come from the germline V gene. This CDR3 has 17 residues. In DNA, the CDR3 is TGTGCCAGCAGTGCACCCATCGTTGGGGCCAGCACAGATACGCAGTATTTT. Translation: CASSAPIVGASTDTQYF.

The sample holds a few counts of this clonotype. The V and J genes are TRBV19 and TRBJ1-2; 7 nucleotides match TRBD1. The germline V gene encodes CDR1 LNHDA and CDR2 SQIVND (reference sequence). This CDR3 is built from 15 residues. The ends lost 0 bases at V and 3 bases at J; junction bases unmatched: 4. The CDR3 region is CASSIDPGTDYGYTF. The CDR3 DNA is TGTGCCAGTAGTATAGATCCGGGGACAGACTATGGCTACACCTTC.

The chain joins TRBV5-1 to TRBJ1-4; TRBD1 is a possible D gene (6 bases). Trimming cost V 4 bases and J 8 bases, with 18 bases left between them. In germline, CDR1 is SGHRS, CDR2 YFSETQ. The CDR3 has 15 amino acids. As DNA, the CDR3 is TGCGCCAGCAGCATTGGGCAGGGGCAGGGGGAAAAACTGTTTTTT. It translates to CASSIGQGQGEKLFF.

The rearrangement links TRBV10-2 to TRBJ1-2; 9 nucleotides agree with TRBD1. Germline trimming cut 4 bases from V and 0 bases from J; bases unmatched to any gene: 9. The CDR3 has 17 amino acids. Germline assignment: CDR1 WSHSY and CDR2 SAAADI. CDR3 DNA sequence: TGCGCCAGCAGTGTCCGGGACAGGGAATTTTCTAACTATGGCTACACCTTC. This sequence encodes CASSVRDREFSNYGYTF.

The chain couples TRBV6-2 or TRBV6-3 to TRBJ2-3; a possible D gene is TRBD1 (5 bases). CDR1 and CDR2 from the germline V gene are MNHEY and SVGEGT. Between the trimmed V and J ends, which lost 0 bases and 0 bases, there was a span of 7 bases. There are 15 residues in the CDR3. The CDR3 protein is CASSYSTASTDTQYF. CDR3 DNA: TGTGCCAGCAGTTACTCGACAGCGAGCACAGATACGCAGTATTTT.

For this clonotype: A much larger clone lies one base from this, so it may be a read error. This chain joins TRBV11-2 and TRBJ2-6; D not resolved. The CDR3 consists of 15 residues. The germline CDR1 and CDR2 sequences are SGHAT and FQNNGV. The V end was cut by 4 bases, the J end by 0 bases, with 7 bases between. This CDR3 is CASSCASSGANVLTF. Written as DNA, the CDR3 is TGTGCCAGCAGCTGCGCCAGCTCTGGGGCCAACGTCCTGACTTTC.

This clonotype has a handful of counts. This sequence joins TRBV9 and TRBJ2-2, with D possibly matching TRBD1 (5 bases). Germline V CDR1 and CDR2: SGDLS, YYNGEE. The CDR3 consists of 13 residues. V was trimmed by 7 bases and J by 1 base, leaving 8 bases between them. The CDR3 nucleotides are TGTGCCAGCGACAGTTTGAACACCGGGGAGCTGTTTTTT. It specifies CASDSLNTGELFF.

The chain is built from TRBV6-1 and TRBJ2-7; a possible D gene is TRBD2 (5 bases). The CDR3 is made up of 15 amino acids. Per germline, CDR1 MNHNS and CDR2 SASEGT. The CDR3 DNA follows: TGTGCTACCTCAGGCGGGTGGCGACAACCCTACGAGCAGTACTTC. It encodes CATSGGWRQPYEQYF.

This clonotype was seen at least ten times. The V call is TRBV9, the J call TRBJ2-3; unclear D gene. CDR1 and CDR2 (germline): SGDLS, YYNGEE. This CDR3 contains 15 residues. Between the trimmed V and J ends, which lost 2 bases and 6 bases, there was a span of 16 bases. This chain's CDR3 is CASSVTSRARDTQYF. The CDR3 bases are TGTGCCAGCAGCGTTACCTCTAGGGCGAGGGATACGCAGTATTTT.

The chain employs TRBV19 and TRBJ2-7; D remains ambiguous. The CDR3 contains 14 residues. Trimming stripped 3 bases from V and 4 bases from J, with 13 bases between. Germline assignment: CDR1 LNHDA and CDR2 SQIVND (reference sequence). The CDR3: CASSIGRTAYEQYF. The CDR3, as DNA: TGTGCCAGTAGTATTGGTCGCACAGCATACGAGCAGTACTTC.

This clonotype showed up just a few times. The CDR3 here is CASSIGSEQYF. The CDR3 bases are TGTGCCAGCAGTATAGGGTCCGAGCAGTACTTC. This sequence joins TRBV2 and TRBJ2-7; D is undetermined. The V end was cut by 5 bases, the J end by 6 bases, with 8 bases between. CDR3 size: 11 residues. Germline V gives CDR1 SNHLY, CDR2 FYNNEI.

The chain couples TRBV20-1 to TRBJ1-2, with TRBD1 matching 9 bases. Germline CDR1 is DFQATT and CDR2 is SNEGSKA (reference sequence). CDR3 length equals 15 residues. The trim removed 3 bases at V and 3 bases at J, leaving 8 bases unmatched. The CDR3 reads CSASVKGQGYYGYTF. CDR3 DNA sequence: TGCAGTGCTAGTGTTAAGGGACAGGGTTACTATGGCTACACCTTC.

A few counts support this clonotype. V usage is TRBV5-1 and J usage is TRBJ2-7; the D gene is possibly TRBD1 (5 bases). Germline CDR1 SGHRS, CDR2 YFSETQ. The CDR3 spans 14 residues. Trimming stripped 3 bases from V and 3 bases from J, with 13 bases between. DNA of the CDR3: TGCGCCAGCAGCTGGACAACCCCCAACTACGAGCAGTACTTC. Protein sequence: CASSWTTPNYEQYF.

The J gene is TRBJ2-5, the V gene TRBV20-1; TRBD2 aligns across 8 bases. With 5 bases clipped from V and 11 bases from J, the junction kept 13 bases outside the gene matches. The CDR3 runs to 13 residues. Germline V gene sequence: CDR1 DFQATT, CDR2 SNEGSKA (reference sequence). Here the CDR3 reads CSAYSGAYNEQYF. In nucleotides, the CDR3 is TGCAGTGCTTATAGCGGGGCTTACAATGAGCAGTACTTC.

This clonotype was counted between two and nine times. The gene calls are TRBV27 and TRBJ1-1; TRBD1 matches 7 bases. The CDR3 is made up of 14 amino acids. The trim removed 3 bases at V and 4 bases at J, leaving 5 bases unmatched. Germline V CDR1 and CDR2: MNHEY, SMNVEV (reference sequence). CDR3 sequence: CASSFLQGSTEAFF. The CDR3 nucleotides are TGTGCCAGCAGTTTTTTACAGGGGAGCACTGAAGCTTTCTTT.

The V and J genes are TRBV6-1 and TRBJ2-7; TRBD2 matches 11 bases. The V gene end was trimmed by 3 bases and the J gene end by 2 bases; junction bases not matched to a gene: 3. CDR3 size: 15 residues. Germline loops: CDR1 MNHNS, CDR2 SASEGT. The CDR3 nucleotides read TGTGCCAGCAGTGAGGGGACTAGCGGCCCCTACGAGCAGTACTTC. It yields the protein CASSEGTSGPYEQYF.

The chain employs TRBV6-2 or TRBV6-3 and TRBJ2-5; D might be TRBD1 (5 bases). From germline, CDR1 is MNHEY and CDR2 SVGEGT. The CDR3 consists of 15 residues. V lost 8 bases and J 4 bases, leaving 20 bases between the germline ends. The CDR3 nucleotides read TGTGCCAGCGACCTTTCACAGGCGGTCAGAGAGACCCAGTACTTC. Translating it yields CASDLSQAVRETQYF.

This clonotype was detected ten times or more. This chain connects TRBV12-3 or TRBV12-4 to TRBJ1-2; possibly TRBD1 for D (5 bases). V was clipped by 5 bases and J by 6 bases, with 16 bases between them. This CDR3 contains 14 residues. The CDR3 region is CASSLGLGVDGYTF. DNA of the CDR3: TGTGCCAGCAGTCTGGGACTGGGCGTGGATGGCTACACCTTC.

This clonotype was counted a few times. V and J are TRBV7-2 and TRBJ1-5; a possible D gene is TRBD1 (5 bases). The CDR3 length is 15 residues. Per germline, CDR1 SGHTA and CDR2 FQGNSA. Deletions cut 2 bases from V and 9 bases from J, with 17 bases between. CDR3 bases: TGTGCCAGCAGCTTAATTCGAGCAGGGTTAGGGCCCCAGCATTTT. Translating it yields CASSLIRAGLGPQHF.

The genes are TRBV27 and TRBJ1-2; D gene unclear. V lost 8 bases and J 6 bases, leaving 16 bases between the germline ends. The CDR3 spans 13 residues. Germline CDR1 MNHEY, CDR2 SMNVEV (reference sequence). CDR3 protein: CASRHEYVDGYTF. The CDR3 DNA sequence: TGTGCCAGCCGCCACGAGTATGTGGATGGCTACACCTTC.

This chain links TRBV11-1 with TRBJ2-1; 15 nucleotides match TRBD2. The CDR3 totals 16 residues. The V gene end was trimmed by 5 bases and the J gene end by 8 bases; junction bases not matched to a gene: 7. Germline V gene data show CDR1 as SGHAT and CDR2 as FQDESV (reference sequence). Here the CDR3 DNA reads TGTGCCAGCAGCCCCGACGGGACTAGCGGGGGGCATGAGCAGTTCTTC. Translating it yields CASSPDGTSGGHEQFF. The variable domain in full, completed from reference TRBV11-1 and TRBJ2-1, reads EAEVAQSPRYKITEKSQAVAFWCDPISGHATLYWYRQILGQGPELLVQFQDESVVDDSQLPKDRFSAERLKGVDSTLKIQPAELGDSAMYLCASSPDGTSGGHEQFFGPGTRLTVL.

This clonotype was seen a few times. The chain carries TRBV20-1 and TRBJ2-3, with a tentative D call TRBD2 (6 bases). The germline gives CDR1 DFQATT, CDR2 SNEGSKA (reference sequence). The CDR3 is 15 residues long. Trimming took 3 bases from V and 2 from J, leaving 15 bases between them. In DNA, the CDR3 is TGCAGTGCTAGGCGTCGTAGCGGCTACACAGATACGCAGTATTTT. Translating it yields CSARRRSGYTDTQYF.